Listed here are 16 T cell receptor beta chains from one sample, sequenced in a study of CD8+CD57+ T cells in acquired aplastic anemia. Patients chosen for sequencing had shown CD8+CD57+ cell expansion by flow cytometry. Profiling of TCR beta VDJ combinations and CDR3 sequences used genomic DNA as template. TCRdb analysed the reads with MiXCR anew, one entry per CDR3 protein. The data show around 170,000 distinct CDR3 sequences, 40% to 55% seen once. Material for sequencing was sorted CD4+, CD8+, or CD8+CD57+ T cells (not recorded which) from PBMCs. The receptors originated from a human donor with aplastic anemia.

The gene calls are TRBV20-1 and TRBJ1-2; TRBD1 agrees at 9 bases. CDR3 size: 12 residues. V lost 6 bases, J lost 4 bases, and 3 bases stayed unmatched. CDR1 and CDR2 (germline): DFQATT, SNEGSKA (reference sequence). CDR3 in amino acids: CSARDRVYGYTF. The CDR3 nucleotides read TGCAGTGCCAGGGACAGGGTCTATGGCTACACCTTC.

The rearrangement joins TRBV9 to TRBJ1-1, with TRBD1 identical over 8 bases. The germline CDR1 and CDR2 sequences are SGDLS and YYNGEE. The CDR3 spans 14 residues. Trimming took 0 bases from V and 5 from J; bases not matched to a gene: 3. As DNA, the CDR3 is TGTGCCAGCAGCGTAGCCGGACAGGGTACTGAAGCTTTCTTT. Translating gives CASSVAGQGTEAFF.

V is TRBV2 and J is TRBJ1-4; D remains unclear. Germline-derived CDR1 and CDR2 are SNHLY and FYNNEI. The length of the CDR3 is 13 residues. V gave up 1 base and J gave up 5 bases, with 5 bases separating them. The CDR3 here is CASSEVENEKLFF. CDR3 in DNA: TGTGCCAGCAGTGAAGTGGAGAATGAAAAACTGTTTTTT.

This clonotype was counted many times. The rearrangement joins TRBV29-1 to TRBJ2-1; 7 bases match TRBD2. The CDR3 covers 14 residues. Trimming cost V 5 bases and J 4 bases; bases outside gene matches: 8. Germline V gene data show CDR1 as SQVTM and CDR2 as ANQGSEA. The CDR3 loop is CSVCLADFYNEQFF. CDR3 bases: TGCAGCGTTTGCCTAGCGGATTTTTACAATGAGCAGTTCTTC.

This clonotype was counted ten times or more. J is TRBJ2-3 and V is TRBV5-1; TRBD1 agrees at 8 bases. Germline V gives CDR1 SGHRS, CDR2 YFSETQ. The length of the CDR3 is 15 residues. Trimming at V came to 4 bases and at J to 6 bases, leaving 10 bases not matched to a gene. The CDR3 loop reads CASSQLMTGEDTQYF. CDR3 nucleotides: TGCGCCAGCAGCCAACTCATGACAGGGGAGGATACGCAGTATTTT.

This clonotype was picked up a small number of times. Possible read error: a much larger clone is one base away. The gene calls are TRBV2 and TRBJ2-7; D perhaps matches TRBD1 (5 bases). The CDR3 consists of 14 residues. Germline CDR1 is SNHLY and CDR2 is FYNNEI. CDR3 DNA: TGCGCCAGCTTTACAGGTTTAGGCTCCCACGAGCAGTACTTC. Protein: CASFTGLGSHEQYF.

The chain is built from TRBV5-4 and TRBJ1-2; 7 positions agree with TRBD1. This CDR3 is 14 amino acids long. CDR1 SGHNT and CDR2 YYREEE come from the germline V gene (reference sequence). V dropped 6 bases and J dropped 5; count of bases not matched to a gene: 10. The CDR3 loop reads CASTVTQGKYGYTF. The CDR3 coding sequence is TGTGCCAGCACCGTTACACAGGGGAAGTATGGCTACACCTTC.

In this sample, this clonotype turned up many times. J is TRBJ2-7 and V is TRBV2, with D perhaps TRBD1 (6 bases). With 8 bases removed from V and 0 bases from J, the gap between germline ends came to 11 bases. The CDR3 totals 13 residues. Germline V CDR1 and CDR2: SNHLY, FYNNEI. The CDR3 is CASGGQSSYEQYF. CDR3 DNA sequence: TGTGCCAGCGGGGGCCAGAGCTCCTACGAGCAGTACTTC.

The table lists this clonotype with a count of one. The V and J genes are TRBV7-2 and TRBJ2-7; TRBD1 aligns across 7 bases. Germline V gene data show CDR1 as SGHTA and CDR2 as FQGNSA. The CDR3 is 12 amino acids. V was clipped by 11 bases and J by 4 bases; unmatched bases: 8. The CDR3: CASQTGSYEQYF. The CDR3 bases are TGTGCCTCGCAGACAGGGAGTTACGAGCAGTACTTC.

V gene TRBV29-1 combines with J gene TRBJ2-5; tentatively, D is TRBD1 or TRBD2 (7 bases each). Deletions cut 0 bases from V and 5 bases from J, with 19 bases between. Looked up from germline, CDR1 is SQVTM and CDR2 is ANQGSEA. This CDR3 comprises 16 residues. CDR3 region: CSVEDGGRQGGETQYF. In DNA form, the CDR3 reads TGCAGCGTTGAAGATGGGGGCAGACAGGGAGGGGAGACCCAGTACTTC.

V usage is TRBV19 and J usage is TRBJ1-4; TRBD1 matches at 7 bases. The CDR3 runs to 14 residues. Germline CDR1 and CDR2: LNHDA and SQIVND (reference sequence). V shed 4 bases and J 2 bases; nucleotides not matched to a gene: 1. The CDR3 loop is CASSTQGTNEKLFF. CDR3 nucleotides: TGTGCCAGTAGTACACAGGGGACTAATGAAAAACTGTTTTTT.

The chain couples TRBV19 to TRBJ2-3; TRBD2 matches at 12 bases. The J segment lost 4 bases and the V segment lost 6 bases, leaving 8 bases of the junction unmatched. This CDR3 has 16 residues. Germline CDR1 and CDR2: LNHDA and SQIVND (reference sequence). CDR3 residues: CASSPTSGGLADTQYF. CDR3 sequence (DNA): TGTGCCAGTAGCCCGACTAGCGGGGGATTAGCAGATACGCAGTATTTT.

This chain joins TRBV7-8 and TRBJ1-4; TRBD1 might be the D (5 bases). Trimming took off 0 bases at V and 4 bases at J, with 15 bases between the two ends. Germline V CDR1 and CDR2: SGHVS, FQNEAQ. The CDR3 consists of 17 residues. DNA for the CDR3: TGTGCCAGCAGCTTAGCACAGGAGACCGACGGTAATGAAAAACTGTTTTTT. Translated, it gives CASSLAQETDGNEKLFF. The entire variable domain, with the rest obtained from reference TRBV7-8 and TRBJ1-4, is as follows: GAGVSQSPRYKVAKRGQDVALRCDPISGHVSLFWYQQALGQGPEFLTYFQNEAQLDKSGLPSDRFFAERPEGSVSTLKIQRTQQEDSAVYLCASSLAQETDGNEKLFFGSGTQLSVL.

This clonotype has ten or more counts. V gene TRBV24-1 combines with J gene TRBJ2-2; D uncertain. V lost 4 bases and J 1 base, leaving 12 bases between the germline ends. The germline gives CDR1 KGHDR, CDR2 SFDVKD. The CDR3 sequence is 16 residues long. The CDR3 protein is CATSDWGIGNTGELFF. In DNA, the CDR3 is TGTGCCACCAGTGACTGGGGAATCGGGAACACCGGGGAGCTGTTTTTT.

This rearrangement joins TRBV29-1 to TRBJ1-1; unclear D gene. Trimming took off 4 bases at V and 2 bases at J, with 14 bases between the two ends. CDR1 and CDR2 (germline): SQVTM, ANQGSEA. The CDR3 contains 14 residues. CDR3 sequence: CSVGFETDNTEAFF. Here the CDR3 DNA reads TGCAGCGTTGGCTTCGAGACCGATAACACTGAAGCTTTCTTT.

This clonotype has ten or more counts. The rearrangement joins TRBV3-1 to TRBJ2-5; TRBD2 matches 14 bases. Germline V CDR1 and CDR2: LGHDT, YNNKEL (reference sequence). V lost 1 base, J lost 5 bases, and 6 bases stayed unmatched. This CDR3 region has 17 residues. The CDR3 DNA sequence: TGTGCCAGCAGCCAAGGACTAGCGGGAGGGGGGGCGGAGACCCAGTACTTC. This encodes CASSQGLAGGGAETQYF.